This T cell receptor (beta chain) appears in the sequencing data of a study of metastatic and nonmetastatic thyroid tumors. Study summary: Malignant thyroid and benign thyroid patients provided blood and tumor or nodule tissue whose repertoires were compared.

Not a single patient had been given any form of treatment at any point before undergoing thyroid surgery. Study-level findings and limits: The study reportedly found significantly higher TCR beta diversity in malignant thyroid tumors than benign nodules, in blood and tumor.

This clone was seen many times. Antigen unknown. Original processing notes: Differences in CDR3 between clinicopathological groups were drawn on to build a classifier intended to discriminate distant-metastatic papillary thyroid cancer patients. TCRdb re-called the PCR reads with MiXCR. The V and J calls shown here were made by TCRdb, not taken from the authors' results. The sample carries 65,000 to 70,000 clones, 11% to 15% recorded once. Germline-derived CDR1 and CDR2 are KGHSH and LQKENI. The CDR3 sequence is 14 residues long. The germline V and J ends were trimmed by 2 bases and 4 bases, with 8 bases remaining between them.

Source material: blood. The sequence was obtained from a male donor with papillary thyroid cancer or a benign thyroid nodule (not recorded which). Some clones in this sample may be carry-over from other donors' samples. The rearrangement links TRBV18 to TRBJ2-2; D is possibly TRBD2 (5 bases). The CDR3 loop is CASSPRTGTGELFF. Here the CDR3 DNA reads TGTGCCAGCTCACCAAGGACTGGCACCGGGGAGCTGTTTTTT. Full variable domain (missing parts from reference TRBV18 and TRBJ2-2): NAGVMQNPRHLVRRRGQEARLRCSPMKGHSHVYWYRQLPEEGLKFMVYLQKENIIDESGMPKERFSAEFPKEGPSILRIQQVVRGDSAAYFCASSPRTGTGELFFGEGSRLTVL.